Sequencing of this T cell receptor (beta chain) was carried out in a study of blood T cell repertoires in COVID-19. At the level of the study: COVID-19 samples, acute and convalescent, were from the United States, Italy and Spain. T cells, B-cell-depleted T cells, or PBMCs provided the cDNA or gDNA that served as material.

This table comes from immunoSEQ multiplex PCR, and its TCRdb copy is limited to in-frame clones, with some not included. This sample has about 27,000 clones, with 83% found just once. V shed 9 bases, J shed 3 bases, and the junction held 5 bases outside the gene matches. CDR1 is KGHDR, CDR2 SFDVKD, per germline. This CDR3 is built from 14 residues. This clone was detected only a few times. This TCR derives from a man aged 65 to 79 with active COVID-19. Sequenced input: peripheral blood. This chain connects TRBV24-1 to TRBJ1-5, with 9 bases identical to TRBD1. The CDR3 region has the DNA TGTGCCACCTTAGGGGACAGGGACAATCAGCCCCAGCATTTT. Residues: CATLGDRDNQPQHF.